Listed below are T cell receptor beta chains from one sample, sequenced in a study of blood T cell repertoires in COVID-19. Some clones are missing from TCRdb's copy, which holds only in-frame ones; the method was immunoSEQ multiplex PCR. The sample records roughly 140,000 clones, 75% to 85% being singletons. The sequenced sample was peripheral blood. These receptors all come from a man between 50 and 59 years old with acute or convalescent COVID-19. Both conserved end residues are part of each CDR3.

V gene,J gene,CDR3 protein
TRBV5-6,TRBJ2-1,CASRRRTGGFNEQFF
TRBV5-5,TRBJ2-7,CASSLEGFNEQYF
TRBV19,TRBJ2-5,CASSISGEETQYF
TRBV9,TRBJ2-5,CASSGSGGTTYRETQYF
TRBV6-5,TRBJ2-7,CASSYYRAYEQYF
TRBV27,TRBJ2-3,CASSPTPRLTDTQYF
TRBV19,TRBJ1-1,CASRTGQLNTEAFF
TRBV2,TRBJ1-5,CASSEEGAGNQPQHF
TRBV28,TRBJ2-7,CASQTWQGYEQYF
TRBV19,TRBJ2-1,CASSILGQGLSNEQFF
TRBV28,TRBJ1-2,CASSLSPQGNYGYTF
TRBV12-5,TRBJ2-2,CASALPTGRGTGELFF
TRBV15,TRBJ2-1,CATSRYGQGTYNEQFF
TRBV5-1,TRBJ1-3,CASSWETLSGNTIYF
TRBV5-5,TRBJ2-3,CASSSRGDTQYF
TRBV4-1,TRBJ1-2,CASSHTAGATNYGYTF
TRBV2,TRBJ1-6,CASRGEQSQNSPLHF
TRBV18,TRBJ1-5,CASSPGTGPNQPQHF
TRBV7-9,TRBJ2-1,CASSTQLATAVPYNEQFF
TRBV11-3,TRBJ2-7,CASSFRESYEQYF
TRBV5-1,TRBJ2-3,CASSKGTSGRDTQYF
TRBV4-2,TRBJ1-2,CASSQDGTGRIYGYTF
TRBV5-6,TRBJ1-1,CASSVRVTEAFF
TRBV14,TRBJ2-1,CASSQVYRTYNEQFF
TRBV19,TRBJ1-2,CASSISRGGGYGYTF
TRBV4-2,TRBJ2-6,CASSQVLAGIRSGANVLTF
TRBV5-1,TRBJ2-2,CASFPRPTDSTGELFF
TRBV6-5,TRBJ1-4,CASREGAANEKLFF
TRBV7-9,TRBJ2-5,CASRAGGETQYF
TRBV10-3,TRBJ2-5,CAIRAGGGQETQYF
TRBV5-1,TRBJ2-1,CASSKRSRGSAINEQFF
TRBV11-3,TRBJ1-1,CASSLGAHREAFF
TRBV29-1,TRBJ1-2,CSVGQGLSGYTF
TRBV5-3,TRBJ1-1,CARSCSGEAFF
TRBV5-5,TRBJ1-1,CASSLGTGVGTEAFF
TRBV2,TRBJ1-2,CASSEEPPTAYGYTF
TRBV18,TRBJ2-7,CASSIYGTGDGEQYF
TRBV6-6,TRBJ1-2,CASSIGRTANYGYTF
TRBV6-1,TRBJ1-1,CASSEQGAIEAFF
TRBV7-3,TRBJ2-1,CASSTTTSGAGQFF
TRBV30,TRBJ1-1,CAWSNGWGQGAASTEAFF
TRBV5-8,TRBJ2-7,CASSLAGVRREQYF
TRBV3-1/TRBV3-2,TRBJ1-1,CASSQEAQGNTEAFF
TRBV10-2,TRBJ2-2,CASRSGRQTGELFF
TRBV30,TRBJ1-6,CACQGQGNSPLHF
TRBV28,TRBJ1-5,CASSIASALLNQPQHF
TRBV7-9,TRBJ1-2,CASSLADRQGYTF
TRBV19,TRBJ2-6,CASSIGGGRLRSGANVLTF
TRBV10-3,TRBJ1-1,CAISEPETNTEAFF
TRBV30,TRBJ2-7,CAWSPGFLYEQYF
TRBV11-3,TRBJ2-1,CASSFTVNNEQFF
TRBV10-3,TRBJ1-1,CAVRTGSDTEAFF
TRBV3-1/TRBV3-2,TRBJ1-4,CASSRQPGQGEEKLFF
TRBV5-1,TRBJ2-2,CASSEGQEAGELFF
TRBV19,TRBJ1-4,CASSPRHANSEKLFF